The 2 T cell receptor beta chains listed next were all sequenced from one sample in a study of blood T cell repertoires in COVID-19. Method: immunoSEQ multiplex PCR; TCRdb's copy keeps in-frame clones and lacks some. The table has 150,000 to 200,000 clones, 65% to 80% seen once. Sequenced input: PBMCs or T cells enriched from blood (not recorded which). The receptors originated from a woman in her forties or fifties with acute COVID-19.

This clone turned up a few times. This chain connects TRBV4-2 to TRBJ1-5; D gene uncertain. The CDR3 extends over 14 amino acids. CDR1 is LGHNA and CDR2 is YNFKEQ in the germline V gene. Trimming pared 1 base from V and 2 bases from J, leaving 6 bases between. CDR3 sequence reads: CASSQGQGNQPQHF. The CDR3 DNA is TGTGCCAGCAGCCAAGGGCAGGGCAATCAGCCCCAGCATTTT.

The chain links TRBV7-9 to TRBJ1-6, with D possibly being TRBD1 (5 bases). With 5 bases removed from V and 1 base from J, the gap between germline ends came to 15 bases. Germline loops: CDR1 SEHNR, CDR2 FQNEAQ (reference sequence). This CDR3 spans 17 amino acids. The CDR3 nucleotides are TGTGCCAGCAGCGGACCCGGGGGGACTTCCTATAATTCACCCCTCCACTTT. This gives the protein CASSGPGGTSYNSPLHF.